This TCR beta chain was identified in a study of metastatic and nonmetastatic thyroid tumors (TCRdb year 2020). For the study in its entirety: The researchers compared repertoires between peripheral blood samples and tumor or nodule tissue samples from patients with malignant or benign thyroid disease.

Libraries were constructed by PCR. The sequencing machine was an Illumina HiSeq 4000. High-throughput sequencing was used to profile the TCR beta-chain CDR3 region of every patient. In the authors' own workflow: A classifier to discriminate distant-metastatic papillary thyroid cancer patients was built from CDR3 differences across clinicopathological groups. To measure repertoire diversity the researchers used the Shannon index, while the Morisita-Horn index served to gauge how similar the tumor and blood repertoires were. TCRdb ran its own pipeline on the public reads, namely fastp trimming at Q25 and MiXCR clone calling, and kept in-frame beta chains. These V and J calls are TCRdb output, not the study's own analysis. The sample contains more than 15,000 clones, 27% of them found a single time. The top ten hold approximately 6.1% of the sample. The study at large found these results: TCR beta diversity was reported as significantly higher in malignant tumors than in benign nodules, in both blood and tumor samples.

Before undergoing thyroid surgery, none of the patients had been given any kind of treatment. Using T-cell receptor beta sequencing, the study looked back at clinical samples from patients collected from the early 2010s to the late 2010s. Germline trimming: 7 bases from V, 4 bases from J; junction bases outside gene matches: 12. For CDR1 and CDR2, the germline V gene lists MGHRA and YSYEKL. The CDR3 spans 17 residues, from the cysteine through the phenylalanine. Just the 51-base CDR3 DNA is kept, in frame starting at base 1. This clone was seen many times. Its specific antigen is unknown. The input lacks base qualities; no much larger clone sits a single base away.

This chain joins TRBV4-1 to TRBJ2-1, with 11 central nucleotides matching TRBD2. This clonotype originated in a female donor with papillary thyroid cancer or a benign thyroid nodule (not recorded which). Some clones in this sample may be carry-over from other donors' samples. Sequencing input: blood. This receptor carries the CDR3 CASKKIGGLAEYNEQFF. The bases read TGCGCCAGCAAAAAGATAGGGGGACTAGCGGAATACAATGAGCAGTTCTTC.